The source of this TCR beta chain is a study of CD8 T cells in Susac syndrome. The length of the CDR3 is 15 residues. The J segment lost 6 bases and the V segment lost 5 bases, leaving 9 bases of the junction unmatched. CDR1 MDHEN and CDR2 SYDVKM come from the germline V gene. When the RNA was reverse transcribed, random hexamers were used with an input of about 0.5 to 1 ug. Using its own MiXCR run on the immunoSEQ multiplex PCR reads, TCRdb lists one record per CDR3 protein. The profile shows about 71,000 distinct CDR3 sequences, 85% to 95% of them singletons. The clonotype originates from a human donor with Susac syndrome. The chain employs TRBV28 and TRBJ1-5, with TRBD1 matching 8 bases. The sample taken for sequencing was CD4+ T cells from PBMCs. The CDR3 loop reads CASSLRTGSTQPQHF. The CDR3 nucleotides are TGTGCCAGCAGTCTTAGGACAGGGTCCACTCAGCCCCAGCATTTT.